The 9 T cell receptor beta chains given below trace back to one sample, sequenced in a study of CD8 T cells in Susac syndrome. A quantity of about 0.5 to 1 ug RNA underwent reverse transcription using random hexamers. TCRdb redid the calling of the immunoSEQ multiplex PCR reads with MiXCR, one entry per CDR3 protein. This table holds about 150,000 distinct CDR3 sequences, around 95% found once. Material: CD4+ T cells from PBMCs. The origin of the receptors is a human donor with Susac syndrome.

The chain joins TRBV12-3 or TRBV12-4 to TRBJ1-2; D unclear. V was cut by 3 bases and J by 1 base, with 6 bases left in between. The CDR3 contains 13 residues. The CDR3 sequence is CASSFGFNYGYTF. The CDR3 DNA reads TGTGCCAGCAGTTTTGGCTTTAACTATGGCTACACCTTC.

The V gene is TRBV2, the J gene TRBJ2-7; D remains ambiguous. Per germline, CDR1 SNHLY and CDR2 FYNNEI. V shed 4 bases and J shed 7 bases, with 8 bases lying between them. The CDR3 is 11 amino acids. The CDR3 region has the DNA TGTGCCAGCAGTGTTCGCCGGGAGCAGTACTTC. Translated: CASSVRREQYF.

The CDR3 loop is CASRMGGISYNEQFF. CDR3 sequence (DNA): TGCGCCAGCAGGATGGGAGGGATCTCCTACAATGAGCAGTTCTTC. This sequence joins TRBV10-1 and TRBJ2-1; 7 nucleotides align to TRBD2. CDR1 WNHNN and CDR2 SYGVQD come from the germline V gene (reference sequence). J lost 0 bases, V lost 6 bases, and 5 bases had no gene match. The CDR3 covers 15 residues.

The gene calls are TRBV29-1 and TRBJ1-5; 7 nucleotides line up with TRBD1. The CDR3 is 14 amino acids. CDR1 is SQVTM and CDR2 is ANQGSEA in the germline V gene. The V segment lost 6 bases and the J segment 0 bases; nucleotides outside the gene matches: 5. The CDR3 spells CSVRGTDSNQPQHF. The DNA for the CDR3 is TGCAGCGTACGGGGGACAGATAGCAATCAGCCCCAGCATTTT.

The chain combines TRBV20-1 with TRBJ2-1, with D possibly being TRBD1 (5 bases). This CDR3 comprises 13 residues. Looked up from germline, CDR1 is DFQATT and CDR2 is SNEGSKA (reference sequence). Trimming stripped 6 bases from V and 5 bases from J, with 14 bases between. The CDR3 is CSALKGLNNEQFF. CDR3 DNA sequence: TGCAGTGCGCTTAAGGGGCTCAACAATGAGCAGTTCTTC.

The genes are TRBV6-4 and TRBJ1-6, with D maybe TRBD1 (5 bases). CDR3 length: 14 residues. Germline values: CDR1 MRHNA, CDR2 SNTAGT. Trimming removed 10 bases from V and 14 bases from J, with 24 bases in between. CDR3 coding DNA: TGTGCCAAACCGAGTAAAGGACAAGACGTCACCCTCCACTTT. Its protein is CAKPSKGQDVTLHF.

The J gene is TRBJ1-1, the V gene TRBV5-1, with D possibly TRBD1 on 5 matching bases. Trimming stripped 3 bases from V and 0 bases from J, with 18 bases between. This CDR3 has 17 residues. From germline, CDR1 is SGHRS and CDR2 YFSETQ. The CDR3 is CASSSGGPRLMNTEAFF. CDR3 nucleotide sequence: TGCGCCAGCAGCTCGGGGGGACCGCGGTTAATGAACACTGAAGCTTTCTTT.

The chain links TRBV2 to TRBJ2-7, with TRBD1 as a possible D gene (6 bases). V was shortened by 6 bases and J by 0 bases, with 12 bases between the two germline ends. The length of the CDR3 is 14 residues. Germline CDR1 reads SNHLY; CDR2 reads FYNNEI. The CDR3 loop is CASRDSNTSYEQYF. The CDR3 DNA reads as TGTGCCAGCAGGGACAGCAACACCTCCTACGAGCAGTACTTC.

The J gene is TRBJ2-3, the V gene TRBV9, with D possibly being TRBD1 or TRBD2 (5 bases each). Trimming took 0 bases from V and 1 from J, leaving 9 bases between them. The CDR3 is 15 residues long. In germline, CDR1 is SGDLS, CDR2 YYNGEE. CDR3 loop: CASSVEGTRTDTQYF. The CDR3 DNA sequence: TGTGCCAGCAGCGTAGAAGGGACCCGCACAGATACGCAGTATTTT.